A single TCR beta chain is shown here with its context. What it binds is unknown. The CDR3 is made up of 14 amino acids. CDR1 is SGHRS and CDR2 is YFSETQ in the germline V gene. Trimming removed 1 base from V and 2 bases from J, with 9 bases in between. This sample was taken from a study of beta chain features in type 1 diabetes. Expressed TCRB transcripts got sequenced, as all isolated RNA was reverse transcribed. Samples of naive, central memory and regulatory T cells yielded a mean of about 3.57 million reads. TCRdb keeps only in-frame clones here, not all; method: immunoSEQ multiplex PCR. The sample lists 200,000 to 250,000 clones, around 13% occurring once. Study results and limitations: TCRB CDR3s from Type 1 diabetes patients were moderately but significantly shorter in all four CD4+ subsets.

Sequencing input: naive CD4+ T cells from blood. The source is a man aged 25-40 years with type 1 diabetes. This chain connects TRBV5-1 to TRBJ2-5, with D perhaps TRBD2 (6 bases). Written as DNA, the CDR3 is TGCGCCAGCAGCTTGCGACTAGGGCAAGAGACCCAGTACTTC. It yields the protein CASSLRLGQETQYF.